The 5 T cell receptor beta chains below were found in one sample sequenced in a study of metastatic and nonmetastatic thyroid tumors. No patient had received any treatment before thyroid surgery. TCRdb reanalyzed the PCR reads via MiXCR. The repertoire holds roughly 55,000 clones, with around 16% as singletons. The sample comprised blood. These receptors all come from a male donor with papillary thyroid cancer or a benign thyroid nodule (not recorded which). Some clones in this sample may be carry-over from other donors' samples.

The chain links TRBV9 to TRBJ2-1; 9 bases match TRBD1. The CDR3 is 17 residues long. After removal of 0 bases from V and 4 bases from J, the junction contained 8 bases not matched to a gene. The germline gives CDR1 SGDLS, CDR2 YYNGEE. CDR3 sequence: CASSVVGGDRVYNEQFF. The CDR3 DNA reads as TGTGCCAGCAGCGTAGTGGGGGGGGACAGGGTATACAATGAGCAGTTCTTC.

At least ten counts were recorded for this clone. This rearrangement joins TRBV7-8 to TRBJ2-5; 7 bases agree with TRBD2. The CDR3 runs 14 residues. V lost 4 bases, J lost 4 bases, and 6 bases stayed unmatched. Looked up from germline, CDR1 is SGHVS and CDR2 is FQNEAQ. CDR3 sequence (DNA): TGTGCCAGCAGCTACCCTGGCGGGAGAGAGACCCAGTACTTC. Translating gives CASSYPGGRETQYF.

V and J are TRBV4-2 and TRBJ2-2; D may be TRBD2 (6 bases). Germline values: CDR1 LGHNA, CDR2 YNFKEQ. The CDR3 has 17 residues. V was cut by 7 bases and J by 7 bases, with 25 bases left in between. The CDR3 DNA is TGTGCCAGCATCCACCTTCGGGACTTAACGCGGGGCGGGGAGCTGTTTTTT. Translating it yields CASIHLRDLTRGGELFF.

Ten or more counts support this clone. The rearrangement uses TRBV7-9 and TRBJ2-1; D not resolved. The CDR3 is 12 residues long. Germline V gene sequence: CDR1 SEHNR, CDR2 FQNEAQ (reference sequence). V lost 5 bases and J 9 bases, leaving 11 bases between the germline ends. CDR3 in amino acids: CASSPLWGEQFF. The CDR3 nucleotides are TGTGCCAGCAGCCCCCTCTGGGGTGAGCAGTTCTTC.

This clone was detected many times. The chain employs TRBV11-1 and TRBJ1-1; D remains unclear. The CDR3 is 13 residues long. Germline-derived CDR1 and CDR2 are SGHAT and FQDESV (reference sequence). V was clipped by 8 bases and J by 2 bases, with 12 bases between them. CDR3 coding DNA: TGTGCCAGCCGTCTCTTGGGAAACACTGAAGCTTTCTTT. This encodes CASRLLGNTEAFF.